This T cell receptor (beta chain) emerged from a study of identical twins. A template switching step contributed a universal primer site, while unique molecular identifiers were present in the cDNA. Each CDR3 protein is one row after TCRdb ran MiXCR on the 5' RACE reads. The sample lists some 760,000 distinct CDR3 sequences, about 20% occurring once. Germline V gene data show CDR1 as DFQATT and CDR2 as SNEGSKA (reference sequence). CDR3 length: 13 residues. The ends were cut back, 4 bases at V and 6 bases at J, with 13 bases in the middle. This same sample was also part of a study on T cells expressing NK-cell markers. This second study notes: The CD3+CD56-NKG2C+ fraction of several donors was likewise dominated by these clonotypes.

The receptor was isolated from a woman younger than 35 in good health. The genes are TRBV20-1 and TRBJ2-1, with TRBD1 as a possible D gene (5 bases). The sample taken for sequencing was PBMCs. This CDR3 is CSAKDQGPNEQFF. CDR3 bases: TGCAGTGCTAAAGATCAGGGTCCCAATGAGCAGTTCTTC.